These 19 T cell receptor beta chains were all obtained from the same sample, sequenced in a study of T cell responses to AZD1222 COVID-19 vaccine. The assay was immunoSEQ multiplex PCR, and TCRdb's table has in-frame clones only and misses some. The sample has about 110,000 clones; under 95% are singletons. Sample: peripheral blood, taken 28 days after the second AZD1222 dose. All receptors derive from an adult who received the AZD1222 COVID-19 vaccine.

The rearrangement joins TRBV7-2 to TRBJ2-7, with 14 bases fitting TRBD2. The CDR3 spans 15 residues. Germline values: CDR1 SGHTA, CDR2 FQGNSA. J gave up 9 bases and V 1 base, and 5 bases lay outside the gene matches. CDR3 DNA sequence: TGTGCCAGCAGCTTAGAGGGACTAGCGGGGGCAGGGCAGTACTTC. It translates to CASSLEGLAGAGQYF.

The genes are TRBV2 and TRBJ1-6; TRBD1 might be the D (5 bases). Germline values: CDR1 SNHLY, CDR2 FYNNEI. V dropped 4 bases and J dropped 7 bases, with 11 bases sitting between them. The CDR3 runs to 14 residues. CDR3 protein: CASSGRGWNSPLHF. The CDR3 bases are TGTGCCAGCAGTGGGCGGGGCTGGAATTCACCCCTCCACTTT.

This clone has a single count. The J gene is TRBJ1-2, the V gene TRBV5-1; D not certain. This CDR3 comprises 13 residues. Germline values: CDR1 SGHRS, CDR2 YFSETQ. V was cut by 4 bases and J by 0 bases, with 7 bases left in between. The CDR3 protein is CASSGTANYGYTF. The CDR3 DNA reads TGCGCCAGCAGCGGAACAGCTAACTATGGCTACACCTTC.

V usage is TRBV13 and J usage is TRBJ2-5; D is unclear. This CDR3 contains 15 residues. CDR1 PRHDT and CDR2 FYEKMQ come from the germline V gene (reference sequence). The V end lost 0 bases, the J end lost 2 bases, and 10 bases lay between the germline ends. CDR3 in DNA: TGTGCCAGCAGCTTAGGACGGACGGATCAAGAGACCCAGTACTTC. Translation: CASSLGRTDQETQYF.

The V call is TRBV6-5, the J call TRBJ2-2; D is perhaps TRBD2 (6 bases). The germline V gene has CDR1 MNHEY and CDR2 SVGAGI. There are 15 residues in the CDR3. V was shortened by 2 bases and J by 1 base, with 8 bases between the two germline ends. Written as DNA, the CDR3 is TGTGCCAGCAGTTACAGGGGACTGAACACCGGGGAGCTGTTTTTT. This codes for CASSYRGLNTGELFF.

CDR3 sequence: CASSQPIPYEQYF. The CDR3 DNA follows: TGCGCCAGCAGCCAACCTATCCCCTACGAGCAGTACTTC. The chain employs TRBV4-1 and TRBJ2-7; no reliable D call. The germline V and J ends were trimmed by 2 bases and 2 bases, with 7 bases remaining between them. Germline V gives CDR1 MGHRA, CDR2 YSYEKL. The CDR3 totals 13 residues.

CDR3 sequence reads: CASSDSAGNQPQHF. The CDR3 bases are TGTGCCAGCAGCGACTCGGCAGGGAATCAGCCCCAGCATTTT. V gene TRBV2 combines with J gene TRBJ1-5, with a weak D call TRBD1 (5 bases). Germline lookup yields CDR1 SNHLY and CDR2 FYNNEI. V was pared by 6 bases and J by 4 bases, with 13 bases between. This CDR3 comprises 14 residues.

The V and J genes are TRBV29-1 and TRBJ2-5, with D perhaps TRBD1 or TRBD2 (5 bases each). Germline values: CDR1 SQVTM, CDR2 ANQGSEA. Trimming stripped 2 bases from V and 3 bases from J, with 10 bases between. The CDR3 covers 13 residues. The CDR3 nucleotides are TGCAGCGTTGAATGGCTGGGGGAAGAGACCCAGTACTTC. It yields the protein CSVEWLGEETQYF.

The gene calls are TRBV6-6 and TRBJ2-1, with 8 positions matching TRBD2. The CDR3 totals 14 residues. With 7 bases clipped from V and 8 bases from J, the junction kept 10 bases outside the gene matches. The germline V gene encodes CDR1 MNHNY and CDR2 SVGAGI (reference sequence). CDR3 coding DNA: TGTGCCAGCACCAACAGCGGGAGCGGCCATGAGCAGTTCTTC. It codes for CASTNSGSGHEQFF.

CDR3 protein: CASGRGQDADTQYF. CDR3 DNA sequence: TGCGCCAGCGGGCGGGGACAGGATGCAGATACGCAGTATTTT. V and J are TRBV4-3 and TRBJ2-3; 8 bases agree with TRBD1. CDR1 is LGHNA and CDR2 is YSLEER in the germline V gene. The trim removed 8 bases at V and 4 bases at J, leaving 8 bases unmatched. CDR3 length: 14 residues.

This clone was observed once. The J gene is TRBJ2-7, the V gene TRBV7-9; D uncertain. Between the trimmed V and J ends, which lost 4 bases and 2 bases, there was a span of 12 bases. CDR3 length equals 14 residues. Germline CDR1 is SEHNR and CDR2 is FQNEAQ (reference sequence). CDR3 sequence: CASSSTATPYEQYF. Written as DNA, the CDR3 is TGTGCCAGCAGCTCTACGGCCACACCCTACGAGCAGTACTTC.

This clone was observed a single time. The chain links TRBV2 to TRBJ2-5, with D perhaps matching TRBD1 (6 bases). The CDR3 is 13 residues long. Trimming removed 8 bases from V and 2 bases from J, with 12 bases in between. From germline, CDR1 is SNHLY and CDR2 FYNNEI. The CDR3 reads CASDLTGQETQYF. DNA of the CDR3: TGTGCCAGCGATCTGACAGGTCAAGAGACCCAGTACTTC.

V usage is TRBV4-2 and J usage is TRBJ2-1; unclear D gene. The CDR3 is made up of 11 amino acids. The V end lost 2 bases, the J end lost 9 bases, and 5 bases lay between the germline ends. The germline CDR1 and CDR2 sequences are LGHNA and YNFKEQ. The CDR3 sequence is CASSQMGEQFF. CDR3 DNA sequence: TGTGCCAGCAGCCAAATGGGTGAGCAGTTCTTC.

A single count supports this clone. The rearrangement joins TRBV14 to TRBJ1-5, with D unclear. Germline values: CDR1 SGHDN, CDR2 FVKESK. Deletions cut 1 base from V and 4 bases from J, with 2 bases between. CDR3 size: 12 residues. CDR3 bases: TGTGCCAGCAGCCAAGTGAATCAGCCCCAGCATTTT. Protein: CASSQVNQPQHF.

Here the CDR3 DNA reads TGTGCCAGCAGTTTACAGCTCTTACCTAATGAAAAACTGTTTTTT. It codes for CASSLQLLPNEKLFF. The chain is built from TRBV28 and TRBJ1-4; no firm D call. CDR1 and CDR2 (germline): MDHEN, SYDVKM. V was cut by 2 bases and J by 3 bases, with 10 bases left in between. The CDR3 length is 15 residues.

This clone was recorded once. The rearrangement joins TRBV6-5 to TRBJ1-2; 8 bases map to TRBD1. From germline, CDR1 is MNHEY and CDR2 SVGAGI. The CDR3 covers 15 residues. The J segment lost 3 bases and the V segment lost 7 bases, leaving 10 bases of the junction unmatched. The CDR3 protein is CASIKGDRWYYGYTF. The CDR3 coding sequence is TGTGCCAGCATCAAGGGGGACAGGTGGTACTATGGCTACACCTTC.

V and J are TRBV6-6 and TRBJ1-2; TRBD1 might be the D (5 bases). CDR1 MNHNY and CDR2 SVGAGI come from the germline V gene (reference sequence). This CDR3 is 17 amino acids long. The V end was cut by 5 bases, the J end by 5 bases, with 24 bases between. The CDR3, as DNA: TGTGCCAGCAGTCGGCTACAGACTCTCCAAGGGGATTATGGCTACACCTTC. Protein product: CASSRLQTLQGDYGYTF.

The chain links TRBV11-2 to TRBJ2-7, with a possible D match to TRBD2 (6 bases). The CDR3 covers 18 residues. Trimming took off 3 bases at V and 2 bases at J, with 23 bases between the two ends. Germline V gives CDR1 SGHAT, CDR2 FQNNGV. For the CDR3, the DNA is TGTGCCAGCAGCTTGGTCGATTTTGGAGCGGGCTCTGCCTACGAGCAGTACTTC. Its protein product is CASSLVDFGAGSAYEQYF. Together with reference TRBV11-2 and TRBJ2-7, the CDR3 gives the full variable domain: EAGVAQSPRYKIIEKRQSVAFWCNPISGHATLYWYQQILGQGPKLLIQFQNNGVVDDSQLPKDRFSAERLKGVDSTLKIQPAKLEDSAVYLCASSLVDFGAGSAYEQYFGPGTRLTVT.

This chain links TRBV28 with TRBJ1-3; the D is unclear. Per germline, CDR1 MDHEN and CDR2 SYDVKM. The CDR3 is made up of 15 amino acids. V dropped 0 bases and J dropped 0 bases, with 6 bases sitting between them. CDR3 coding DNA: TGTGCCAGCAGTTTATGGCAGACCTCTGGAAACACCATATATTTT. Encoded protein: CASSLWQTSGNTIYF.